This TCR beta chain was sequenced in a study of PD-L1 blockade in urothelial cancer. CDR1 is SGHDT and CDR2 is YYEEEE in the germline V gene. The trim removed 2 bases at V and 2 bases at J, leaving 7 bases unmatched. The CDR3 consists of 16 residues. TCRdb keeps only in-frame clones here, not all; method: immunoSEQ multiplex PCR. The data hold 70,000 to 85,000 clones, with less than 90% observed a single time. Patients yielded 1 to 8 samples each, pretreatment and on-treatment. This sequence joins TRBV5-6 and TRBJ2-1; TRBD1 matches 7 bases. The receptor's source is a man between 65 and 85 years old with urothelial cancer. The sample in question was PBMCs, obtained around atezolizumab (anti-PD-L1) treatment. In nucleotides, the CDR3 is TGTGCCAGCAGCTTCCGGGACAGTGTGCCCTACAATGAGCAGTTCTTC. Translated: CASSFRDSVPYNEQFF.